The 21 T cell receptor beta chains presented below share a single source sample, sequenced in a study of T cells in Graves' hyperthyroidism and ophthalmopathy. What was amplified from RNA transcripts were TCR beta CDR3 regions. TCR CDR3 underwent first-round RT-PCR with the HTBI primer set. TCRdb re-analysed the multiplex PCR reads in MiXCR, keeping a single row per CDR3 protein. This sample has fewer than 850,000 distinct CDR3 sequences, with roughly 17% found just once. Sequencing was carried out using blood. Receptors were obtained from a man over 45 with Graves' hyperthyroidism.

This clonotype was seen repeatedly, ten times or more. J is TRBJ1-1 and V is TRBV18; 7 bases fit TRBD1. Trimming took 1 base from V and 2 from J; bases not matched to a gene: 10. Germline V gene data show CDR1 as KGHSH and CDR2 as LQKENI. This CDR3 comprises 17 residues. Here the CDR3 reads CASSPLGFYRGNTEAFF. CDR3 DNA: TGTGCCAGCTCACCACTCGGTTTCTACAGGGGAAACACTGAAGCTTTCTTT.

The chain is built from TRBV11-2 and TRBJ2-7; 9 nucleotides match TRBD2. In germline, CDR1 is SGHAT, CDR2 FQNNGV. J was trimmed by 2 bases and V by 5 bases; bases with no gene match: 10. CDR3 length: 16 amino acids. CDR3 nucleotides: TGTGCCAGCAGCCTCCTGGGTAGCGGGGGAACCTACGAGCAGTACTTC. Translation gives CASSLLGSGGTYEQYF.

This clonotype was seen many times. The chain combines TRBV28 with TRBJ2-5; 8 positions agree with TRBD2. This CDR3 spans 13 amino acids. V lost 6 bases to trimming and J lost 2 bases; unmatched junction nucleotides: 2. Looked up from germline, CDR1 is MDHEN and CDR2 is SYDVKM. The CDR3 coding sequence is TGTGCCAGCAGCGGGGGGGCACAAGAGACCCAGTACTTC. Protein product: CASSGGAQETQYF.

This clonotype was detected ten times or more. The chain couples TRBV6-1 to TRBJ2-1, with TRBD2 identical over 8 bases. The CDR3 has 15 amino acids. CDR1 is MNHNS and CDR2 is SASEGT in the germline V gene. V shed 5 bases, J shed 4 bases, and the junction held 7 bases outside the gene matches. The CDR3 DNA reads as TGTGCCAGCAGTCAAGACGGGAGGGCATACAATGAGCAGTTCTTC. This sequence encodes CASSQDGRAYNEQFF.

The rearrangement uses TRBV5-1 and TRBJ2-2; tentative D call: TRBD2 (6 bases). Trimming took 1 base from V and 0 from J, leaving 10 bases between them. Germline CDR1 and CDR2: SGHRS and YFSETQ. The CDR3 has 16 residues. This CDR3 reads CASSLRDSTNTGELFF. CDR3 bases: TGCGCCAGCAGCTTGCGGGACTCTACGAACACCGGGGAGCTGTTTTTT.

This clonotype was recorded at least ten times. The chain employs TRBV28 and TRBJ2-3; weak D call: TRBD2 (6 bases). V was shortened by 5 bases and J by 0 bases, with 12 bases between the two germline ends. CDR3 length: 15 residues. Germline CDR1 MDHEN, CDR2 SYDVKM. The CDR3 loop reads CASSPGSLSTDTQYF. The CDR3 DNA reads as TGTGCCAGCAGTCCCGGGAGCTTAAGCACAGATACGCAGTATTTT.

The rearrangement links TRBV19 to TRBJ2-1; D tentatively reads TRBD1 or TRBD2 (5 bases each). The germline V and J ends were trimmed by 3 bases and 7 bases, with 19 bases remaining between them. CDR3 length: 16 residues. Germline assignment: CDR1 LNHDA and CDR2 SQIVND (reference sequence). DNA for the CDR3: TGTGCCAGTAGTATTCCCCACCGGGGCCCGGGGAATGAGCAGTTCTTC. Its translation is CASSIPHRGPGNEQFF.

The chain is built from TRBV4-2 and TRBJ2-3, with TRBD2 as a possible D gene (5 bases). The germline V gene encodes CDR1 LGHNA and CDR2 YNFKEQ. V was pared by 4 bases and J by 5 bases, with 13 bases between. This CDR3 is 14 amino acids long. The CDR3 bases are TGTGCCAGCAGCCGTGACGGGATTGAAGATACGCAGTATTTT. Its protein is CASSRDGIEDTQYF.

This clonotype was seen a handful of times. The CDR3, as DNA: TGTGCCACCAGTGATTTCGGGGCCTCTAACTATGGCTACACCTTC. Its protein is CATSDFGASNYGYTF. This sequence joins TRBV24-1 and TRBJ1-2, with D tentatively TRBD1 (5 bases). Germline CDR1 reads KGHDR; CDR2 reads SFDVKD. The CDR3 sequence is 15 residues long. V was pared by 1 base and J by 0 bases, with 8 bases between.

This clonotype was counted at least ten times. The genes are TRBV30 and TRBJ1-2; possible D gene TRBD1, 6 bases. CDR3 length equals 13 residues. The germline V gene encodes CDR1 GTSNPN and CDR2 SVGIG (reference sequence). V lost 8 bases and J 2 bases, leaving 15 bases between the germline ends. The CDR3 nucleotides are TGTGCCGCTAGCAGGGGAGAAAACTATGGCTACACCTTC. Protein product: CAASRGENYGYTF.

This clonotype turned up a few times. The rearrangement links TRBV6-1 to TRBJ1-5; a possible D gene is TRBD1 (5 bases). V lost 7 bases, J lost 4 bases, and 20 bases lay in between. Germline values: CDR1 MNHNS, CDR2 SASEGT. This CDR3 has 16 residues. The DNA for the CDR3 is TGTGCCAGCAAACGGGCCCTCGGCGGGGGTAATCAGCCCCAGCATTTT. Translation: CASKRALGGGNQPQHF.

This clonotype was seen a handful of times. Here the CDR3 reads CASSLGGTSHVLTF. CDR3 DNA: TGTGCCAGCAGCTTGGGGGGGACATCACACGTCCTGACTTTC. The chain recombines TRBV5-6 with TRBJ2-6; a possible D gene is TRBD1 (6 bases). Trimming pared 0 bases from V and 11 bases from J, leaving 12 bases between. The CDR3 runs 14 residues. Looked up from germline, CDR1 is SGHDT and CDR2 is YYEEEE.

This clonotype was seen only a few times. This chain joins TRBV5-1 and TRBJ1-4; D unclear. With 0 bases removed from V and 6 bases from J, the gap between germline ends came to 12 bases. Germline V gives CDR1 SGHRS, CDR2 YFSETQ. The CDR3 runs 15 residues. CDR3 residues: CASSLALGVDEKLFF. The CDR3 nucleotides are TGCGCCAGCAGCTTGGCCTTGGGAGTAGATGAAAAACTGTTTTTT.

This clonotype was seen repeatedly, ten times or more. The chain links TRBV7-9 to TRBJ1-5; no clear D. The CDR3 consists of 14 residues. With 1 base removed from V and 5 bases from J, the gap between germline ends came to 9 bases. Per the germline V gene, CDR1 is SEHNR and CDR2 is FQNEAQ (reference sequence). In DNA, the CDR3 is TGTGCCAGCAGCTTAGTTGGGTCGGATCAGCCCCAGCATTTT. It yields the protein CASSLVGSDQPQHF.

J is TRBJ2-1 and V is TRBV29-1, with D possibly matching TRBD2 (6 bases). Germline CDR1 reads SQVTM; CDR2 reads ANQGSEA. This CDR3 has 14 amino acids. V lost 7 bases and J 0 bases, leaving 13 bases between the germline ends. The CDR3 DNA is TGCAGCGCCCCTGGGGGGAGCTCCTACAATGAGCAGTTCTTC. Translating it yields CSAPGGSSYNEQFF.

This clonotype has ten or more counts. CDR3 residues: CSAREVNEQYF. The CDR3, as DNA: TGCAGTGCTAGAGAGGTAAACGAGCAGTACTTC. The rearrangement joins TRBV20-1 to TRBJ2-7; D unclear. The CDR3 loop spans 11 amino acids. Germline-derived CDR1 and CDR2 are DFQATT and SNEGSKA (reference sequence). V was pared by 0 bases and J by 5 bases, with 5 bases between.

At least ten counts were recorded for this clonotype. The V and J genes are TRBV6-2 or TRBV6-3 and TRBJ2-7, with TRBD2 identical over 16 bases. Per germline, CDR1 MNHEY and CDR2 SVGEGT. The CDR3 consists of 16 residues. With 8 bases clipped from V and 6 bases from J, the junction kept 10 bases outside the gene matches. The CDR3 region has the DNA TGTGCCAGCCAGACTGCCGGGACTAGCGGGAGGGGCGAGCAGTACTTC. This sequence encodes CASQTAGTSGRGEQYF.

CDR3 sequence (DNA): TGTGCCAGCAGTTACTCAAGGCTAGCGGGGGAAAACATTCAGTACTTC. It is translated as CASSYSRLAGENIQYF. The genes are TRBV6-5 and TRBJ2-4; 10 bases are shared with TRBD2. This CDR3 is 16 amino acids long. CDR1 and CDR2 (germline): MNHEY, SVGAGI. V lost 0 bases and J lost 5; bases outside the gene matches: 4.

V is TRBV24-1 and J is TRBJ1-2; D call uncertain. Germline V CDR1 and CDR2: KGHDR, SFDVKD. The CDR3 has 15 amino acids. V lost 1 base to trimming and J lost 0 bases, with 8 bases between them. In DNA, the CDR3 is TGTGCCACCAGTGATTTCGCAGAGCCTAACTATGGCTACACCTTC. This sequence encodes CATSDFAEPNYGYTF.

This clonotype was counted many times. V usage is TRBV5-1 and J usage is TRBJ1-4; D not resolved. This CDR3 spans 15 amino acids. Germline lookup yields CDR1 SGHRS and CDR2 YFSETQ. The V end was cut by 1 base, the J end by 0 bases, with 7 bases between. CDR3 protein: CASSLMGTTNEKLFF. DNA for the CDR3: TGCGCCAGCAGCTTGATGGGTACAACTAATGAAAAACTGTTTTTT. The whole variable domain, filled in from reference TRBV5-1 and TRBJ1-4, reads KAGVTQTPRYLIKTRGQQVTLSCSPISGHRSVSWYQQTPGQGLQFLFEYFSETQRNKGNFPGRFSGRQFSNSRSEMNVSTLELGDSALYLCASSLMGTTNEKLFFGSGTQLSVL.

Only a few counts were recorded for this clonotype. The chain combines TRBV15 with TRBJ2-7, with no clear D. The ends were cut back, 0 bases at V and 4 bases at J, with 13 bases in the middle. CDR3 length: 15 residues. Germline V gene sequence: CDR1 LNHNV, CDR2 YYDKDF (reference sequence). DNA of the CDR3: TGTGCCACCAGCAGAGATTCTGGTAGTCCGTACGAGCAGTACTTC. The encoded protein is CATSRDSGSPYEQYF.